The T cell receptor (beta chain) under discussion was sequenced for a study of memory B cells and T cells in multiple sclerosis (dated by TCRdb to 2017 to 2018). Concerning the study at large: The study compared the TCR beta repertoires of autoproliferating peripheral T cells with those of brain lesion-infiltrating T cells in multiple sclerosis patients. Two multiple sclerosis patients were included in the TCR sequencing because brain lesions obtained at autopsy or brain-infiltrating cells obtained from biopsy were available for them. The paper as a whole reports these results and caveats: Clone-set sizes varied between compartments, which affected the numbers of shared clonotypes and made normalization necessary.

Comment on this clone: Its antigen is currently not known. The sample holds no much larger clone one base away, and base qualities are not on file.

TCRbeta CDR3 regions were amplified from extracted genomic DNA using the immunoSEQ Platform. Multiplex PCR, high-throughput sequencing and a vendor bioinformatics pipeline were brought together in the immunoSEQ assay. The authors' pipeline ran thus. After discarding non-productive sequences and any CDR3s under 4 amino acids in length, clonotype frequencies were recalculated for each sample. In immunoSEQ Analyzer 2.0, a clonotype counted as shared when the CDR3 amino acid, V gene and J gene sequences were identical. Repertoire overlap was normalized by dividing shared clonotype counts by the product of both clone-set sizes, with the result scaled by 1000 into arbitrary units. The clones in this table, taken by TCRdb from immuneACCESS, are in-frame only. Not every clone is retained; where verified, under half of the shortfall comes from an unresolved V gene, and the cause of the rest is unknown. D and trimming were read from the DNA, whereas the V and J calls and clone size are those reported in that table. The sample table lists around 30,000 clones, about 82% of them with a count of one. The leading ten clones occupy 2% to 3% of the sample.

After CFSE-labeled PBMCs were cultured without a stimulus, the autoproliferating (CFSEdim) and non-proliferating (CFSEhi) T cell fractions were sequenced separately. A total of about 5x10^7 CFSE-labeled PBMCs were cultured for less than 8 days without stimulus, and replicate wells were then pooled. PBMCs were labeled with 0.4 to 0.65 uM CFSE and were cultured without exogenous stimuli in serum-free AIM-V medium. PBMCs were isolated by Ficoll density gradient centrifugation and cryopreserved before use. Live 7-AAD-negative cells were sorted on a FACSAria III, washed with PBS, and frozen at -80 degrees C as dry pellets. Measured from the cysteine to the phenylalanine, the CDR3 is 14 residues long. Only the CDR3 part of the read is kept: 42 bases, read in frame from the first base. From the germline V gene, CDR1 is SGHDT and CDR2 is YYEEEE. Deletion took 0 bases off V and 2 bases off J, with a span of 9 bases between the germline ends.

Sequenced material: PBMCs from blood kept in culture. The chain links TRBV5-6 with TRBJ2-7; the D gene is not confidently resolved. This TCR was recovered from a human donor with multiple sclerosis. CDR3 loop: CASSLASATYEQYF. The bases read TGTGCCAGCAGCTTGGCCTCGGCAACCTACGAGCAGTACTTC.